This T cell receptor beta chain stems from a study of T cell responses to AZD1222 COVID-19 vaccine. V shed 5 bases and J shed 1 base, with 9 bases lying between them. The CDR3 contains 14 residues. Germline CDR1 and CDR2: KGHSH and LQKENI. As for this clone: Its antigen is still unknown.

Broader study findings: The donors showed a predominance of white British ancestry and of females, with possible underestimation of clonal diversity. Reports indicate that nearly half of spike-specific TCRs are directed at unmutated variant regions. Repertoires in all cases were sampled only once the peak T cell response had passed. Spike as a whole was targeted by vaccine-associated CD4 TCRs, dominant at 160-218 and 743-854.

Sequenced by immunoSEQ multiplex PCR; TCRdb stores in-frame clones only, minus some. The sample holds around 130,000 clones; 93% are singletons and the top ten take about 3%. The TCR comes from an adult in good health. The material sequenced was peripheral blood, taken on day 0 of AZD1222 vaccination. This chain links TRBV18 with TRBJ1-5; D possibly corresponds to TRBD1 (6 bases). CDR3 sequence: CASSSQGSNQPQHF. CDR3 sequence (DNA): TGTGCCAGCTCATCACAGGGAAGCAATCAGCCCCAGCATTTT.